This T cell receptor beta chain appears in the sequencing data of a study of cytomegalovirus exposure and HLA in healthy donors. In the PCR, 60 Vbeta and 13 Jbeta primers were used. Method: immunoSEQ multiplex PCR; TCRdb's copy keeps in-frame clones and lacks some. The sample has about 150,000 clones, 65% to 85% seen once. Turning to this clone: What it binds is not known.

J lost 9 bases, V lost 2 bases, and 0 bases had no gene match. This CDR3 is 13 amino acids long. Germline V lookup: CDR1 MNHEY, CDR2 SVGAGI. Study results and caveats: Most TCR sequences were rare, but some public TCRs occurred in many donors. In a later analysis, a missense DCLRE1C variant was linked to TCR beta V- and J-gene trimming. Per a prior analysis, the majority of TCR beta V segments were productive roughly 87% or roughly 30% of the time.

The sequenced sample was PBMCs. The clonotype comes from a woman between 35 and 50 years old in good health and CMV-seropositive. This chain connects TRBV6-5 to TRBJ2-1, with 11 nucleotides matching TRBD1. The CDR3 DNA follows: TGTGCCAGCAGTTACGGGACAGGGGGTGAGCAGTTCTTC. Translating gives CASSYGTGGEQFF.